A selection of T cell receptor beta chains follows, all from one sample in a study of T cells in Graves' hyperthyroidism and ophthalmopathy. TCRdb used MiXCR to reprocess the multiplex PCR reads, holding one entry per CDR3 protein. This table holds approximately 870,000 distinct CDR3 sequences, approximately 40% found once. Sequencing used blood. These receptors were collected from a man aged 18-30 years with Graves' hyperthyroidism. Both conserved end residues are part of each CDR3. The order of the fields is J gene, D gene, clone size, V gene, CDR3 DNA, CDR3 protein. A D gene is named only where the DNA matches it firmly. The listing skips clone size in some rows; elsewhere it reads once, few, many or a size class.

TRBJ2-2,TRBD2,-,TRBV2,TGTGCCAGCAGGCCGGGAGGCTCAAACACCGGGGAGCTGTTTTTT,CASRPGGSNTGELFF
TRBJ1-2,TRBD1,-,TRBV29-1,TGCAGCGTTGAAGGACAGGGAGGTGGCTACACCTTC,CSVEGQGGGYTF
TRBJ1-1,-,few,TRBV7-9,TGTGCCAGCAGTGACTCTGGGCAGGCTTTTGTAGGAGCTTTCTTT,CASSDSGQAFVGAFF
TRBJ1-6,TRBD1,-,TRBV30,TGTGCCTGGAATGGTCCGACAGGGGTTTCACCCCTCCACTTT,CAWNGPTGVSPLHF
TRBJ2-7,TRBD1,once,TRBV10-2,TGCGCCAGCAGCCATGAGAAACAGGGGAACTCCTACGAGCAGTACTTC,CASSHEKQGNSYEQYF
TRBJ2-5,-,many,TRBV2,TGTGCCAGCAGATCCGAGACCCAGTACTTC,CASRSETQYF
TRBJ1-1,-,-,TRBV20-1,TGCAGTTACGTTAGTGTGAACACTGAAGCTTTCTTT,CSYVSVNTEAFF
TRBJ2-7,-,many,TRBV7-9,TGTGCCAGCAGCCCAGATGGACAGCCTTACGAGCAGTACTTC,CASSPDGQPYEQYF
TRBJ2-5,-,-,TRBV5-1,TGCGCCAGCAGCTTGGCCCCCCAGGCCGACCAAGGGACCCAGTACTTC,CASSLAPQADQGTQYF
TRBJ2-7,TRBD2,-,TRBV10-3,TGTGCCACCTGGACTAGCGGATCGGGGGAGCAGTACTTC,CATWTSGSGEQYF
TRBJ2-5,TRBD2,-,TRBV20-1,TGCAGTGCCATCAGCGGACTAGCGGGAGAAGAGACCCAGTACTTC,CSAISGLAGEETQYF
TRBJ2-5,TRBD2,-,TRBV5-5,TGTGCCAGCAGCTTGTGGGGGACTAGCGGGGGCCAAGAGACCCAGTACTTC,CASSLWGTSGGQETQYF
TRBJ1-1,-,many,TRBV15,TGTGCCACTAAGGGAGGGAACACTGAAGCTTTCTTT,CATKGGNTEAFF
TRBJ2-7,TRBD2,few,TRBV24-1,TGTGCCACCCGGGGGGGCGGCTACGAGCAGTACTTC,CATRGGGYEQYF
TRBJ1-2,-,-,TRBV24-1,TGTGCCACCTCGGACAGTGGGATAGGCGAGAGCTATGGCTACACCTTC,CATSDSGIGESYGYTF
TRBJ2-5,-,-,TRBV20-1,TGCAGTGCCGGACTTAATCAAGAGACCCAGTACTTC,CSAGLNQETQYF
TRBJ2-2,TRBD2,few,TRBV10-2,TGCGCCAGCAGGGGTAGCGGGGCAGGCGGGGAGCTGTTTTTT,CASRGSGAGGELFF
TRBJ1-4,-,-,TRBV11-2,TGCGCCAGCAGCCAAGGGGTTATTGGGCGGGGTAATGAAAAACTGTTTTTT,CASSQGVIGRGNEKLFF
TRBJ2-7,TRBD1,few,TRBV5-6,TGTGCCAGCAGCGTCACGGGACAGGGTGTAGGCGAGCAGTACTTC,CASSVTGQGVGEQYF
TRBJ1-4,-,-,TRBV6-6,TGTGCCAGCAGGCTGACAGACACTAATGAAAAACTGTTTTTT,CASRLTDTNEKLFF
TRBJ2-2,-,-,TRBV20-1,TGCAGTGCTTCCCCGATTAACACCGGGGAGCTGTTTTTT,CSASPINTGELFF
TRBJ2-5,-,-,TRBV10-3,TGTGCCATCAGGGCTCCGGAGACAGAAGAGACCCAGTACTTC,CAIRAPETEETQYF
TRBJ1-4,-,few,TRBV11-2,TGTGCCAGCAGCTTAGCATTCCCAGGCAGAGGAAAACTGTTTTTT,CASSLAFPGRGKLFF
TRBJ1-2,-,once,TRBV10-3,TGTGCCATCAGTGAACACCAAACTAACGGCTACACCTTC,CAISEHQTNGYTF
TRBJ1-2,-,-,TRBV7-9,TGTGCCAGCAGCTCAAGGCAGTTTCCCAGCTATGGCTACACCTTC,CASSSRQFPSYGYTF
TRBJ1-1,-,many,TRBV29-1,TGCAGCGGTACCACGGGGACGGGGAACACTGAAGCTTTCTTT,CSGTTGTGNTEAFF
TRBJ2-7,-,-,TRBV12-3/TRBV12-4,TGTGCCAGCAGTTTCGCAGCATACGAGCAGTACTTC,CASSFAAYEQYF
TRBJ1-2,-,-,TRBV6-5,TGTGCCCCGTCGGGGATGTCCGGGTTCACCTTC,CAPSGMSGFTF
TRBJ1-6,-,-,TRBV9,TGTGCCAGCAGCCAATTCGGGACAACTTCACCCCTCCACTTT,CASSQFGTTSPLHF
TRBJ1-1,TRBD1,many,TRBV5-1,TGCGCCAGCAGGGCAGGGGGTCCTGAAGCTTTCTTT,CASRAGGPEAFF
TRBJ2-7,-,many,TRBV10-2,TGCGCCAGCAGTGAGTCCGGCCGCGCAGACGAGCAGTACTTC,CASSESGRADEQYF
TRBJ1-1,-,-,TRBV7-9,TGTGCCAGCAGCTTAGCAGTGGGGGATTACACTGAAGCTTTCTTT,CASSLAVGDYTEAFF
TRBJ2-2,-,-,TRBV7-2,TGCGCCAGCAGCCAAGGCCGGAGCGGGGAGCTGTTTTTT,CASSQGRSGELFF
TRBJ1-2,-,-,TRBV6-5,TGTGCCAGCAGTAACTCCGGGGGCTACACCTTC,CASSNSGGYTF
TRBJ1-2,-,-,TRBV27,TGTGCCAGCAGTTTATCACCCGCAGGGAACTATGGCTACACCTTC,CASSLSPAGNYGYTF
TRBJ1-2,-,-,TRBV6-6,TGTGCCACCAGCGATGGGAGACTGGGCTATGGCTACACCTTC,CATSDGRLGYGYTF
TRBJ1-5,TRBD1,-,TRBV29-1,TGCAGCGTAGGGGGACAGGGCGCCTATAGCAATCAGCCCCAGCATTTT,CSVGGQGAYSNQPQHF
TRBJ1-2,TRBD1,-,TRBV29-1,TGCAGCGCTGGACAGGGCCTCTGGGGCCAACGTCCTGCGTACTACACCTTC,CSAGQGLWGQRPAYYTF
TRBJ2-7,-,-,TRBV5-1,TGCGCCAGCAGCGTGATACGGGGGGCCGACGAGCAGTACTTC,CASSVIRGADEQYF
TRBJ1-3,-,-,TRBV6-5,TGTGCCAGCAGTTACTCTCGAATCTCTGGAAACACCATATATTTT,CASSYSRISGNTIYF
TRBJ1-1,-,many,TRBV7-2,TGTGCCAGCAGCTTAGCCGGTATGAACACTGAAGCTTTCTTT,CASSLAGMNTEAFF
TRBJ2-2,TRBD2,-,TRBV9,TGTGCCAGCAGCGCACTAAGGACTAGCGGGAGTGCCGGGGAGCTGTTTTTT,CASSALRTSGSAGELFF
TRBJ1-4,TRBD1,many,TRBV19,TGTGCCAGTAGTCCTTGGACAGGGACTAATGAAAAACTGTTTTTT,CASSPWTGTNEKLFF
TRBJ1-2,-,-,TRBV10-3,TGTGCCAGCAGTTACTCACCCAGGTCGGCGTACTTCAACTATGGCTACACCTTC,CASSYSPRSAYFNYGYTF
TRBJ1-1,TRBD1,-,TRBV5-1,TGCGCCAGCAGCTCGGACAGGTATGAAGCTTTCTTT,CASSSDRYEAFF
TRBJ2-5,-,-,TRBV7-9,TGTGCCAGCAGCCCCCTGAATGATCAGCCCCAGTACTTC,CASSPLNDQPQYF
TRBJ2-7,TRBD2,many,TRBV10-3,TGTGCCATCAGTGACACTAGCGGGAGGCAGTACGAGCAGTACTTC,CAISDTSGRQYEQYF
TRBJ1-2,TRBD1,many,TRBV12-3/TRBV12-4,TGTGCCAGCAGTAGCGGGACAGCCTGGTACTATGGCTACACCTTC,CASSSGTAWYYGYTF
TRBJ1-2,-,many,TRBV19,TGTGCCAGTAGTACCAGGGACCTTGATCCGGCGGGCTACACCTTC,CASSTRDLDPAGYTF